This record looks at one T cell receptor (beta chain) sequence and its context. This sample was included in a study of control samples from healthy donors and cancer patients. Sequencing used immunoSEQ multiplex PCR; TCRdb keeps in-frame clones, though not all of them. Of under 200,000 clones in the sample, 96% were seen once. This CDR3 spans 12 amino acids. Germline CDR1 and CDR2: MNHEY and SVGAGI. Trimming cost V 5 bases and J 1 base, with 5 bases left between them. V gene TRBV6-5 combines with J gene TRBJ1-1; D call uncertain. Source material: blood. The receptor's source is a woman in her twenties or thirties in good health. The CDR3 spells CASSHRNTEAFF. CDR3 in DNA: TGTGCCAGCAGTCACCGGAACACTGAAGCTTTCTTT.